Listed here are 8 T cell receptor beta chains from one sample, sequenced in a study of blood T cell repertoires in COVID-19. Some clones are missing from TCRdb's copy, which holds only in-frame ones; the method was immunoSEQ multiplex PCR. The data contain approximately 80,000 clones, approximately 90% of them singletons. Sample: peripheral blood. These receptors all stem from a human donor in a cohort sampled during active COVID-19.

The genes are TRBV7-3 and TRBJ2-4; no reliable D call. Germline values: CDR1 SGHTA, CDR2 FQGTGA. The CDR3 sequence is 13 residues long. V lost 3 bases to trimming and J lost 7 bases, with 10 bases between them. In nucleotides, the CDR3 is TGTGCCAGCAGCTTGAGGCGAGAGAACATTCAGTACTTC. Translation: CASSLRRENIQYF. The full variable domain, completed using reference TRBV7-3 and TRBJ2-4, is GAGVSQTPSNKVTEKGKYVELRCDPISGHTALYWYRQSLGQGPEFLIYFQGTGAADDSGLPNDRFFAVRPEGSVSTLKIQRTERGDSAVYLCASSLRRENIQYFGAGTRLSVL.

CDR3: CASSSFLDTQYF. As DNA, the CDR3 is TGTGCCAGCAGCTCCTTCCTTGATACGCAGTATTTT. The J gene is TRBJ2-3, the V gene TRBV7-2; D call uncertain. Germline lookup yields CDR1 SGHTA and CDR2 FQGNSA. The CDR3 has 12 amino acids. V lost 4 bases and J lost 6, with 8 bases in between.

A note on this clone: At one end the junction does not follow the germline gene, possibly because of a read error. The chain links TRBV7-7 to TRBJ2-5; 8 bases map to TRBD1. This CDR3 has 13 amino acids. From germline, CDR1 is SSHAT and CDR2 FNYEAQ (reference sequence). CDR3 in DNA: TGTGCTAGCAGCTACGACAGGGGAGAGACCCAGTACTTC. Its translation: CASSYDRGETQYF. Drawing the rest from reference TRBV7-7 and TRBJ2-5, the complete variable domain is GAGVSQSPRYKVTKRGQDVTLRCDPISSHATLYWYQQALGQGPEFLTYFNYEAQPDKSGLPSDRFSAERPEGSISTLTIQRTEQRDSAMYRCASSYDRGETQYFGPGTRLLVL.

This chain uses TRBV5-4 with TRBJ1-1; 7 nucleotides line up with TRBD1. The germline V gene has CDR1 SGHNT and CDR2 YYREEE (reference sequence). This CDR3 region has 15 residues. V shed 5 bases, J shed 6 bases, and the junction held 13 bases outside the gene matches. The CDR3 DNA reads TGTGCCAGCAGGGCCCGTACAGGGGACGGGGCTGAAGCTTTCTTT. Encoded protein: CASRARTGDGAEAFF.

The chain recombines TRBV5-4 with TRBJ2-5; the D gene is possibly TRBD2 (6 bases). The CDR3 extends over 15 amino acids. Trimming shortened V by 6 bases and J by 5 bases, and 20 bases separated the two germline ends. Germline assignment: CDR1 SGHNT and CDR2 YYREEE (reference sequence). In nucleotides, the CDR3 is TGTGCCAGCACCCCTCTAGATACTAGCATGGAGACCCAGTACTTC. Amino acid sequence: CASTPLDTSMETQYF.

This clone has only a few counts. The chain combines TRBV27 with TRBJ1-4, with D maybe TRBD1 (6 bases). The CDR3 is made up of 13 amino acids. Looked up from germline, CDR1 is MNHEY and CDR2 is SMNVEV (reference sequence). With 5 bases removed from V and 6 bases from J, the gap between germline ends came to 10 bases. In DNA, the CDR3 is TGTGCCAGCAGTCCTCGACAGGATGAAAAACTGTTTTTT. As protein: CASSPRQDEKLFF.

The count of this clone is one. The chain uses TRBV5-1 and TRBJ2-1, with TRBD2 matching over 12 bases. This CDR3 is 15 amino acids long. V dropped 2 bases and J dropped 8; count of bases not matched to a gene: 5. CDR1 is SGHRS, CDR2 YFSETQ, per germline. CDR3 in DNA: TGCGCCAGCAGCTTTACTAGCGGGGGGCAGGATGAGCAGTTCTTC. It yields the protein CASSFTSGGQDEQFF.

The rearrangement links TRBV3-1 (or the pseudogene TRBV3-2) to TRBJ1-5; D unresolved. The germline CDR1 and CDR2 sequences are LGHDT and YNNKEL (reference sequence). V dropped 1 base and J dropped 2 bases, with 9 bases sitting between them. The CDR3 is 15 residues long. In DNA form, the CDR3 reads TGTGCCAGCAGCCAAGGTCGGGTGCGCAATCAGCCCCAGCATTTT. Translation gives CASSQGRVRNQPQHF.